The 7 T cell receptor beta chains presented below share a single source sample, sequenced in a study of T cells in Graves' hyperthyroidism and ophthalmopathy. RNA transcripts served as the template for amplifying TCR beta CDR3 regions. TCR CDR3 regions were first amplified by RT-PCR with HTBI primers. TCRdb fed the multiplex PCR reads into MiXCR, producing one record per CDR3 protein. Of under 250,000 distinct CDR3 sequences in the sample, 15% to 20% were seen once. Sequenced: blood. Receptors originate from a man aged 50 to 60 with Graves' hyperthyroidism.

The chain employs TRBV5-4 and TRBJ2-7, with D possibly matching TRBD2 (7 bases). Per germline, CDR1 SGHNT and CDR2 YYREEE (reference sequence). V was shortened by 5 bases and J by 3 bases, with 21 bases between the two germline ends. This CDR3 spans 16 amino acids. This chain's CDR3 is CASSIKHGGRFYEQYF. The CDR3 bases are TGTGCCAGCAGTATCAAACACGGGGGGCGCTTCTACGAGCAGTACTTC. The full variable domain, completed using reference TRBV5-4 and TRBJ2-7, is ETGVTQSPTHLIKTRGQQVTLRCSSQSGHNTVSWYQQALGQGPQFIFQYYREEENGRGNFPPRFSGLQFPNYSSELNVNALELDDSALYLCASSIKHGGRFYEQYFGPGTRLTVT.

This clonotype was picked up many times. V is TRBV4-1 and J is TRBJ2-5, with a weak D call TRBD2 (6 bases). Germline V gene lookup returns CDR1 MGHRA and CDR2 YSYEKL. The CDR3 is 15 amino acids. V lost 3 bases, J lost 3 bases, and 14 bases lay in between. Here the CDR3 reads CASSHVGREKETQYF. Written as DNA, the CDR3 is TGCGCCAGCAGCCATGTCGGGAGAGAGAAAGAGACCCAGTACTTC.

This clonotype was seen many times. The chain is built from TRBV6-1 and TRBJ2-2; D gene ambiguous. Germline V lookup: CDR1 MNHNS, CDR2 SASEGT. Between the trimmed V and J ends, which lost 5 bases and 6 bases, there was a span of 25 bases. The CDR3 covers 18 residues. This chain's CDR3 is CASSHPVGESKWAGELFF. The CDR3 coding sequence is TGTGCCAGCAGTCACCCGGTTGGCGAGTCGAAGTGGGCCGGGGAGCTGTTTTTT.

The chain is built from TRBV28 and TRBJ2-2; TRBD2 matches at 8 bases. The CDR3 is 16 residues long. CDR1 and CDR2 from the germline V gene are MDHEN and SYDVKM. J gave up 3 bases and V 0 bases, and 3 bases lay outside the gene matches. The CDR3 spells CASSLWQRGYTGELFF. CDR3 nucleotides: TGTGCCAGCAGTTTATGGCAGCGGGGGTACACCGGGGAGCTGTTTTTT.

This clonotype was seen more than once but under ten times. V is TRBV4-2 and J is TRBJ1-5; D is unresolved. V was clipped by 1 base and J by 0 bases, with 7 bases between them. The germline V gene has CDR1 LGHNA and CDR2 YNFKEQ. The CDR3 has 15 residues. CDR3 protein: CASSQVDYSNQPQHF. DNA for the CDR3: TGTGCCAGCAGCCAAGTAGATTATAGCAATCAGCCCCAGCATTTT.

This clonotype was seen many times. V usage is TRBV20-1 and J usage is TRBJ2-7; a possible D gene is TRBD2 (6 bases). Between the trimmed V and J ends, which lost 7 bases and 6 bases, there was a span of 19 bases. Germline CDR1 is DFQATT and CDR2 is SNEGSKA (reference sequence). The CDR3 covers 13 residues. DNA of the CDR3: TGCAGTGTTTCTACGGGACTCCCTCCCGAGCAGTACTTC. Translating it yields CSVSTGLPPEQYF.

This clonotype was recorded a few times. This chain connects TRBV5-5 to TRBJ2-2; maybe TRBD2 (6 bases). There are 12 residues in the CDR3. With 7 bases removed from V and 5 bases from J, the gap between germline ends came to 9 bases. Per the germline V gene, CDR1 is SGHKS and CDR2 is YYEKEE (reference sequence). The CDR3 loop is CASGTPTGELFF. The CDR3 coding sequence is TGTGCCAGCGGGACTCCTACCGGGGAGCTGTTTTTT. Full variable domain (missing parts from reference TRBV5-5 and TRBJ2-2): DAGVTQSPTHLIKTRGQQVTLRCSPISGHKSVSWYQQVLGQGPQFIFQYYEKEERGRGNFPDRFSARQFPNYSSELNVNALLLGDSALYLCASGTPTGELFFGEGSRLTVL.